This is a list of T cell receptor beta chains from one sample in a study of blood T cells in healthy people across ages. TCRdb itself ran the 5' RACE reads through MiXCR, one entry per CDR3 protein. The repertoire holds around 990,000 distinct CDR3 sequences, with about 23% as singletons. The sample was also reused in another study, on T cells of mothers and their children.

Sequenced sample: blood. The receptors were gathered from a girl aged 2 to 10 in good health. The CDR3 runs from the conserved cysteine through the conserved F or W. A D gene is named only where the DNA matches it firmly. A clone size is listed for some rows: how often the clone was seen (once, few, many), or a class if it is expanded.

size,J,D,V,DNA,CDR3
-,TRBJ2-7,TRBD1,TRBV3-1,TGTGCCAGCAGCCACAGGGGGCCTTACGAGCAGTACTTC,CASSHRGPYEQYF
-,TRBJ1-1,TRBD1,TRBV7-2,TGTGCCAGCAGCTTCCCACAGGGGGGGTTGGACACTGAAGCTTTCTTT,CASSFPQGGLDTEAFF
few,TRBJ2-7,TRBD1,TRBV20-1,TGCAGTGTTACAACAGGGGGAACCTACGAGCAGTACTTC,CSVTTGGTYEQYF
few,TRBJ2-1,-,TRBV24-1,TGTGCCACCAGTGGGGATCTCGACAATGAGCAGTTCTTC,CATSGDLDNEQFF
few,TRBJ2-7,-,TRBV9,TGTGCCAGCAGCGGCCCGGGGGTCGATCGCGAGCAGTACTTC,CASSGPGVDREQYF
-,TRBJ2-1,TRBD2,TRBV24-1,TGTGCCACCAGTGAACCGACTAGCGGGGTTATTCGTGAGCAGTTCTTC,CATSEPTSGVIREQFF
few,TRBJ2-1,TRBD1,TRBV28,TGTGCCAGCAGTTGGGGGACAGGTAGCAATGAGCAGTTCTTC,CASSWGTGSNEQFF
-,TRBJ2-7,-,TRBV7-2,TGTGCCAGCAGTCAAGTAGGGTCCACCTACGAGCAGTACTTC,CASSQVGSTYEQYF
-,TRBJ2-1,TRBD1,TRBV10-3,TGTGCCATCGGAAGCCAGGGGGCTACGAATGAGCAGTTCTTC,CAIGSQGATNEQFF
-,TRBJ2-5,-,TRBV15,TGTGCCACCAGCAGAAACACCCTCTCCCCCTACGAACAGTACTTC,CATSRNTLSPYEQYF
-,TRBJ2-1,-,TRBV7-3,TGTACCAGCAGCTTAGACGGGGGCAATGCGCAGTTCTTC,CTSSLDGGNAQFF
-,TRBJ2-3,TRBD1,TRBV7-2,TGTGCCAGCAGCGTCACAGGGGGCAGAGGTACAGATACGCAGTATTTT,CASSVTGGRGTDTQYF
-,TRBJ2-7,-,TRBV7-2,TGTGCCAGCAGCCAACGAGGCGGGAACTACGAGCAGTACTTC,CASSQRGGNYEQYF
-,TRBJ2-1,-,TRBV29-1,TGCAGCGTAACCGGGGCTCAGTCCTACAATGAGCAGTTCTTC,CSVTGAQSYNEQFF